This TCR beta chain was recorded in a study of human T cells and chemical hapten exposure. TCRdb called the RACE reads again in MiXCR, with one record for every CDR3 protein. The table records some 360,000 distinct CDR3 sequences, roughly 5% of them present only once. Time point described: pre-sensitization, week 0. Treatment described: therapeutic diphenylcyclopropenone sensitization with weekly scalp DPC. This clonotype was detected a few times. This TCR derives from a woman aged 45-65 years with alopecia areata. Some clones in this sample may be carry-over from other donors' samples. The sequencing used whole blood, collected in connection with sensitization to the hapten diphenylcyclopropenone (DPC).

As DNA, the CDR3 is TGTGCCAGCAGGCTCGACCAGGGACCCCTAAATGAAAAACTGTTTTTT. It codes for CASRLDQGPLNEKLFF. The rearrangement links TRBV2 to TRBJ1-4; D possibly corresponds to TRBD1 (5 bases). The CDR3 is 16 amino acids. Germline V gives CDR1 SNHLY, CDR2 FYNNEI. Trimming removed 6 bases from V and 5 bases from J, with 19 bases in between.